Described below is a single T cell receptor (beta chain) sequence and its context. As yet, its antigen is unknown. This specimen comes from a study of T cell responses to AZD1222 COVID-19 vaccine. Findings and limits, study-wide: Donors skewed white British and female; clonal diversity was possibly underestimated.

Trimming cost V 5 bases and J 2 bases, with 9 bases left between them. This CDR3 region has 13 residues. The germline V gene encodes CDR1 KGHSH and CDR2 LQKENI. Only in-frame clones appear in the TCRdb table, and some are missing; sequencing was by immunoSEQ multiplex PCR. The top ten clones hold over 9% of a sample with fewer than 150,000 clones, roughly nine tenths of them seen once. The origin of this receptor is an adult who received the AZD1222 COVID-19 vaccine. V and J are TRBV18 and TRBJ1-1; the D is unclear. The sample was peripheral blood, taken 28 days after the second AZD1222 dose. The CDR3 region has the DNA TGTGCCAGCTCAGGCGGTGGTAACACTGAAGCTTTCTTT. Its translation: CASSGGGNTEAFF.